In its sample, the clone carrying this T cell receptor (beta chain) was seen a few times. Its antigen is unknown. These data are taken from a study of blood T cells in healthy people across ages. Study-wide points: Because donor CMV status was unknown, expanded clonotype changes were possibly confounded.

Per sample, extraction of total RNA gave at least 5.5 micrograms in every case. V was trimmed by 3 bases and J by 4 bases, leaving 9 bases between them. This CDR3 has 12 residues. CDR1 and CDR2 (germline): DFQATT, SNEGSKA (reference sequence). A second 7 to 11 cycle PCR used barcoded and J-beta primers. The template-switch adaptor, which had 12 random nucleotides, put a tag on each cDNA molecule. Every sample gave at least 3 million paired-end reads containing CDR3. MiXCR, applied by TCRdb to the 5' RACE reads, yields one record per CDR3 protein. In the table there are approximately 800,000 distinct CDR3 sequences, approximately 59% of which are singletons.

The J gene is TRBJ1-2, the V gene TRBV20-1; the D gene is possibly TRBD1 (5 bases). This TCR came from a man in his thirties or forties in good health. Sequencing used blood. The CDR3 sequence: CSARFRAYGYTF. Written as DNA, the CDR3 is TGCAGTGCTAGGTTCAGGGCCTATGGCTACACCTTC.